This T cell receptor (beta chain) is drawn from a study of beta chain features in type 1 diabetes. Whole-study findings and limits: In the patient group, naive, central memory and Treg TCRB repertoires seemed more alike than in the healthy donor group. Across all four CD4+ subsets, people with type 1 diabetes showed modestly shorter TCRB CDR3s. Using cDNA template may skew counts toward highly expressing activated cells.

Every bit of the isolated RNA underwent reverse transcription, so sequencing read expressed TCRB transcripts. It was found that naive, central memory and regulatory T cell samples averaged around 3.5 million reads. Measured with immunoSEQ multiplex PCR; TCRdb has only the in-frame clones, and not every one. This sample has some 370,000 clones; around 10% occur once, and the top ten carry roughly 0.54%. This clone was detected only a few times. The antigen is unknown. Purities over 95% were achieved in all sorted populations. The germline CDR1 and CDR2 sequences are SGHDN and FVKESK. V was pared by 0 bases and J by 2 bases, with 12 bases between. This CDR3 spans 16 amino acids.

V is TRBV14 and J is TRBJ2-3; D may match TRBD1 or TRBD2 (5 bases each). The receptor's source is a man aged 25 to 40 with type 1 diabetes. Sequencing used central memory CD4+ T cells from blood. In nucleotides, the CDR3 is TGTGCCAGCAGCCAAGATCCGGGGACCTACACAGATACGCAGTATTTT. It yields the protein CASSQDPGTYTDTQYF.